The 22 T cell receptor beta chains reported below all come from one sample, sequenced in a study of T cells expressing NK-cell markers (dated by TCRdb to 2019 to 2021). The protocol used for the library was 5' RACE. Sequencing used an Illumina HiSeq 2000. TCRdb reprocessed the reads and lists each CDR3 protein sequence as a single entry, with no DNA. This sample's table contains around 380,000 distinct CDR3 sequences. The ten largest account for about 10% of the sample. The sequenced sample was blood T cells: a sorted CD56 or NKG2C T cell subset, CD4+ or CD8+ T cells, or bulk PBMC T cells (not recorded which). Receptors were obtained from a woman between 50 and 59 years old in good health. Donor details come from another sample of the same person, matched by shared clones.

The chain is built from TRBV10-3 and TRBJ1-2. The V gene's germline CDR1 is ENHRY and CDR2 SYGVKD. CDR3 length: 13 residues. CDR3 protein: CAIRGEGNYGYTF.

The chain couples TRBV28 to TRBJ1-2. The germline V gene encodes CDR1 MDHEN and CDR2 SYDVKM. CDR3 length: 13 amino acids. The CDR3 is CASSLESYYGYTF.

This chain joins TRBV4-2 and TRBJ2-3; TCRdb proposes TRBD2, but this gene call is untestable without DNA. Germline V gene lookup returns CDR1 LGHNA and CDR2 YNFKEQ. CDR3 length: 15 amino acids. The CDR3 sequence: CASSLGGGPTDTQYF.

This CDR3 is CASSLQGGYVGTQYF. The V and J genes are TRBV12-3 or TRBV12-4 and TRBJ2-5; TCRdb gives TRBD2 as the D gene, but with no DNA this cannot be confirmed. This CDR3 is built from 15 residues.

The chain has TRBV10-3 and TRBJ2-5; TCRdb picks TRBD1, but there is no DNA to check that call. The germline V gene has CDR1 ENHRY and CDR2 SYGVKD. This CDR3 contains 13 residues. The CDR3 sequence: CAIAGQEGETQYF.

The chain links TRBV12-3 or TRBV12-4 to TRBJ2-7; TCRdb proposes TRBD2, but this gene call is untestable without DNA. The CDR3 has 15 residues. CDR3 loop: CASSQMGAGWGEQYF.

The CDR3 loop is CAAGDREDTEAFF. The chain links TRBV6-5 to TRBJ1-1; as DNA is missing, the TRBD1 call by TCRdb cannot be tested. Germline CDR1 reads MNHEY; CDR2 reads SVGAGI. This CDR3 region has 13 residues.

The rearrangement joins TRBV12-3 or TRBV12-4 to TRBJ1-2. The CDR3 extends over 13 amino acids. CDR3 region: CASSMDGTYGYTF.

The V call is TRBV19, the J call TRBJ2-2; TCRdb's D call of TRBD2 is untestable without DNA. In germline, CDR1 is LNHDA, CDR2 SQIVND (reference sequence). The CDR3 is 14 amino acids. The CDR3 loop is CASMQGLDTGELFF.

The rearrangement joins TRBV6-5 to TRBJ1-2; TCRdb indicates TRBD1, and absent DNA this call remains unverified. This CDR3 contains 12 residues. Germline V gives CDR1 MNHEY, CDR2 SVGAGI. CDR3 amino acids: CASRNRDTGYTF.

V usage is TRBV28 and J usage is TRBJ2-5; lacking DNA, the TRBD1 call made by TCRdb goes unchecked. Germline-derived CDR1 and CDR2 are MDHEN and SYDVKM. This CDR3 comprises 13 residues. CDR3 loop: CASSLPGMETQYF. Variable domain in full (rest from reference TRBV28 and TRBJ2-5): DVKVTQSSRYLVKRTGEKVFLECVQDMDHENMFWYRQDPGLGLRLIYFSYDVKMKEKGDIPEGYSVSREKKERFSLILESASTNQTSMYLCASSLPGMETQYFGPGTRLLVL.

The chain is built from TRBV12-3 or TRBV12-4 and TRBJ2-1; TCRdb's D gene call, TRBD2, goes unchecked for lack of DNA. This CDR3 is built from 19 residues. The chain's CDR3 is CASSLPMTRLADSYNEQFF.

The chain carries TRBV28 and TRBJ2-7; the TCRdb call, TRBD1, lacks DNA for checking. Germline loops: CDR1 MDHEN, CDR2 SYDVKM. The CDR3 length is 16 residues. CDR3 region: CASSPRDRVRSYEQYF.

The chain carries TRBV5-1 and TRBJ2-4; TCRdb gives TRBD2 as the D gene, but with no DNA this cannot be confirmed. The CDR3 contains 18 residues. The germline V gene encodes CDR1 SGHRS and CDR2 YFSETQ. The CDR3 reads CASSLGSSGTGAKNIQYF.

The chain has TRBV5-1 and TRBJ2-5; TCRdb returns TRBD2, unconfirmable since there is no DNA. The CDR3 spans 15 residues. Germline CDR1 reads SGHRS; CDR2 reads YFSETQ. The CDR3 reads CASSLASLAGETQYF.

CDR3 sequence reads: CSARKVAGHSYNEQFF. The chain links TRBV20-1 to TRBJ2-1; the TRBD1 assignment by TCRdb is unverifiable without DNA. From germline, CDR1 is DFQATT and CDR2 SNEGSKA (reference sequence). The CDR3 extends over 16 amino acids.

The chain combines TRBV10-2 with TRBJ2-1; the D call of TRBD2 rests on TCRdb alone, since no DNA is present to check it. Germline V CDR1 and CDR2: WSHSY, SAAADI. The CDR3 runs 18 residues. This CDR3 is CASSGETSGRATYNEQFF.

The CDR3: CAISGDSSYEQYF. The chain joins TRBV10-3 to TRBJ2-7; TCRdb's D call of TRBD1 is untestable without DNA. This CDR3 comprises 13 residues. Per germline, CDR1 ENHRY and CDR2 SYGVKD.

This chain joins TRBV4-1 and TRBJ1-3. Germline V gene sequence: CDR1 MGHRA, CDR2 YSYEKL. The CDR3 runs to 17 residues. CDR3 region: CASSQGGLGNSGNTIYF.

The chain links TRBV28 to TRBJ2-7; TCRdb's D gene call, TRBD2, goes unchecked for lack of DNA. The length of the CDR3 is 12 residues. CDR1 MDHEN and CDR2 SYDVKM come from the germline V gene. CDR3 amino acids: CASTSTRDEQYF.

This chain uses TRBV2 with TRBJ2-2; TCRdb indicates TRBD1, and absent DNA this call remains unverified. Germline V CDR1 and CDR2: SNHLY, FYNNEI. The CDR3 is made up of 12 amino acids. The CDR3 region is CAPGTHTGELFF. Drawing the rest from reference TRBV2 and TRBJ2-2, the complete variable domain is EPEVTQTPSHQVTQMGQEVILRCVPISNHLYFYWYRQILGQKVEFLVSFYNNEISEKSEIFDDQFSVERPDGSNFTLKIRSTKLEDSAMYFCAPGTHTGELFFGEGSRLTVL.

The rearrangement joins TRBV15 to TRBJ2-2. The length of the CDR3 is 15 residues. Germline CDR1 is LNHNV and CDR2 is YYDKDF (reference sequence). The CDR3 sequence is CATSRDKVNTGELFF.